This entry concerns a single T cell receptor (beta chain). Its antigen is not identified. The data were obtained in a study of cytotoxic CD8 clonotypes in ibrutinib-treated CLL. Whole-study results and caveats: Timing of sampling differed between sustained-remission and progressing patients. At baseline, clonality was higher than in age-matched healthy donors and correlated with CD8+ counts. Elevated clonality accompanied ibrutinib response, with a return toward baseline values at progression.

Measured with immunoSEQ multiplex PCR; TCRdb has only the in-frame clones, and not every one. In the table there are 70,000 to 85,000 clones, around 81% of which are singletons. The CDR3 consists of 14 residues. V lost 4 bases to trimming and J lost 2 bases; unmatched junction nucleotides: 5. Germline CDR1 reads SGHRS; CDR2 reads YFSETQ. The receptor was derived from a human donor with chronic lymphocytic leukemia. V usage is TRBV5-1 and J usage is TRBJ2-5, with 7 bases fitting TRBD2. The material was PBMCs, obtained at disease progression, from a patient treated with ibrutinib. CDR3 region: CASSPNGGQETQYF. The DNA of the CDR3 is TGCGCCAGCAGCCCGAACGGGGGGCAAGAGACCCAGTACTTC. The complete variable domain, with remaining parts taken from reference TRBV5-1 and TRBJ2-5, reads KAGVTQTPRYLIKTRGQQVTLSCSPISGHRSVSWYQQTPGQGLQFLFEYFSETQRNKGNFPGRFSGRQFSNSRSEMNVSTLELGDSALYLCASSPNGGQETQYFGPGTRLLVL.